The clone carrying this T cell receptor beta chain was counted only a few times. Its cognate antigen is unknown. The table came from immunoSEQ multiplex PCR; TCRdb's copy has only in-frame clones and leaves some out. The table includes more than 150,000 clones, 80% to 95% detected once. The data derive from a study of T cell responses to AZD1222 COVID-19 vaccine. Whole-study findings and limits: Two AZD1222 administrations were followed by greater Spike-specific TCR breadth and depth. There were vaccine-associated CD4 TCRs across spike, dominant at 160-218 and 743-854.

The J segment lost 6 bases and the V segment lost 11 bases, leaving 25 bases of the junction unmatched. The CDR3 loop spans 18 amino acids. Germline-derived CDR1 and CDR2 are SNHLY and FYNNEI. The material was peripheral blood, obtained 28 days after the second AZD1222 dose. V usage is TRBV2 and J usage is TRBJ1-2, with 9 bases lining up with TRBD1. The TCR sequence derives from an adult who received the AZD1222 COVID-19 vaccine. The CDR3 loop reads CASPPSGGTGLNLDGYTF. In DNA form, the CDR3 reads TGTGCCTCCCCCCCGAGCGGAGGGACAGGGTTAAATCTAGATGGCTACACCTTC.